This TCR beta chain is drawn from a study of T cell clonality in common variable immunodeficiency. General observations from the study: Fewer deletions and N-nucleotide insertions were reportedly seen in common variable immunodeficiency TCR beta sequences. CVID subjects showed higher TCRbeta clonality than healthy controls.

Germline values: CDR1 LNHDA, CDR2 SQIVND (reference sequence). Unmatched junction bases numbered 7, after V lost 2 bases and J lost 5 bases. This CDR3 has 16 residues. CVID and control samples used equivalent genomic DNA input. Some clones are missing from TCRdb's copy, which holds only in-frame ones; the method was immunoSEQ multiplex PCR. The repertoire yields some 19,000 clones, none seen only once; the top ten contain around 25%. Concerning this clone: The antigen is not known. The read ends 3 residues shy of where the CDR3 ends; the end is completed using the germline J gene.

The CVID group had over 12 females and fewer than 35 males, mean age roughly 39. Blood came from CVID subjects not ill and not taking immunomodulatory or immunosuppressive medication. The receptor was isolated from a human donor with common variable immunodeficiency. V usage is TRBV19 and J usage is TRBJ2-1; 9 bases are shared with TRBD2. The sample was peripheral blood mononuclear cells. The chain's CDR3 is CASSIMGGRGNNEQFF. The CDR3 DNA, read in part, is TGTGCCAGTAGTATAATGGGCGGGAGGGGGAACAATGAG.